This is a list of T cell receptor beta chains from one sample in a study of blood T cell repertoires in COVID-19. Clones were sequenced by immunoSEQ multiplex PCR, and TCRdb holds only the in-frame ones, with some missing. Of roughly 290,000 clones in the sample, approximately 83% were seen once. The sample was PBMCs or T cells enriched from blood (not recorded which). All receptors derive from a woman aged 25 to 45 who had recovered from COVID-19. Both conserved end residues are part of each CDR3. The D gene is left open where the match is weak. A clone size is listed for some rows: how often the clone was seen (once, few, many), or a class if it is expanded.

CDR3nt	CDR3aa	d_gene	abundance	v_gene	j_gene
TGTGCCAGCAGTTTATCAACAGGGGGCAACACTGAAGCTTTCTTT	CASSLSTGGNTEAFF	TRBD1	.	TRBV27	TRBJ1-1
TGTGCCAGCAGTCCAAGGAGGACTGAAGCTTTCTTT	CASSPRRTEAFF	.	.	TRBV28	TRBJ1-1
TGTGCCAGCAGCATAACAGGGGACACTGAAGCTTTCTTT	CASSITGDTEAFF	TRBD1	few	TRBV7-3	TRBJ1-1
TGTGCCAGCAGCCAAATGACAGCATCTAACTATGGCTACACCTTC	CASSQMTASNYGYTF	.	.	TRBV4-2	TRBJ1-2
TGTGCCAGCAGCCAACGGACAGGGTGGTCAGATACGCAGTATTTT	CASSQRTGWSDTQYF	TRBD1	.	TRBV3-1/TRBV3-2	TRBJ2-3
TGTGCCAGCAGCGTAGGTGGGACAGGGCAGAACGAGCAGTACTTC	CASSVGGTGQNEQYF	TRBD1	once	TRBV9	TRBJ2-7
TGTGCCAGCAGTTACCACAGGGGGCAAGGCACTGAAGCTTTCTTT	CASSYHRGQGTEAFF	TRBD1	.	TRBV28	TRBJ1-1
TGTGCCAGCAGTTACGGAGCGGCGCGGGGGCAGGAGACCCAGTACTTC	CASSYGAARGQETQYF	.	.	TRBV6-5	TRBJ2-5
TGTGCCAGCAGTTACCCACGACTAGGTCACACTGAAGCTTTCTTT	CASSYPRLGHTEAFF	.	once	TRBV6-5	TRBJ1-1
TGTGCCACCCTAAATCGGGCGAACACCGGGGAGCTGTTTTTT	CATLNRANTGELFF	.	.	TRBV6-5	TRBJ2-2
TGTGCCAGCAGTGACGCGGCAGGGACTGGAAACACCATATATTTT	CASSDAAGTGNTIYF	.	.	TRBV2	TRBJ1-3
TGTGCCAGTAGTGCAACAGGGGTTCAGCCCCAGCATTTT	CASSATGVQPQHF	TRBD1	.	TRBV19	TRBJ1-5
TGTGCCAGCAGCTCACGGGCAACTAATGAAAAACTGTTTTTT	CASSSRATNEKLFF	.	.	TRBV7-9	TRBJ1-4
TGTGCCTGGAGTAAAATCCTTCGCGAGCAGTACTTC	CAWSKILREQYF	.	once	TRBV30	TRBJ2-7
TGCGCCAGCAGCCAGGGGGGAGAGACCCAGTACTTC	CASSQGGETQYF	.	.	TRBV5-1	TRBJ2-5
TGTGCCTGGAGTGTAGGTAGGGGTGACGCTGGAAACACCATATATTTT	CAWSVGRGDAGNTIYF	.	.	TRBV30	TRBJ1-3
TGTGCCTGGAGTGTAATTGGGGGGGCGACCGGGGAGCTGTTTTTT	CAWSVIGGATGELFF	.	.	TRBV30	TRBJ2-2
TGTGCCAGCAGCCGGACAGGCAGAGCTTTCTTT	CASSRTGRAFF	TRBD1	.	TRBV3-1/TRBV3-2	TRBJ1-1
TGTGCCTGGACCAACAAGGCAGTCACTCCTGACTTATATGGCTACACCTTC	CAWTNKAVTPDLYGYTF	.	.	TRBV30	TRBJ1-2
TGTGCCAGCAGGAGGGACAGTAATGAAAAACTGTTTTTT	CASRRDSNEKLFF	TRBD1	.	TRBV6-5	TRBJ1-4
TGTGCCAGCAGCTTAGTAGCGGGACCCAGGAATGAAAAACTGTTTTTT	CASSLVAGPRNEKLFF	.	.	TRBV5-6	TRBJ1-4
TGTGCCAGCAGCCCTAGGAGTAGCGGGAAGTTCACCGGGGAGCTGTTTTTT	CASSPRSSGKFTGELFF	TRBD2	once	TRBV7-9	TRBJ2-2
TGTGCCAGTAGTGCCGGGGGAAGTAATAATTCACCCCTCCACTTT	CASSAGGSNNSPLHF	.	.	TRBV19	TRBJ1-6
TGTGCCAGCAGCCCCAGGGTATCGAACTATGGCTACACCTTC	CASSPRVSNYGYTF	.	.	TRBV5-4	TRBJ1-2
TGCGCCAGCAGCTTTACAGGGGCGGGGAACACTGAAGCTTTCTTT	CASSFTGAGNTEAFF	TRBD1	.	TRBV5-1	TRBJ1-1
TGTGCCAGCAGCTTCCAGGGACAGGGGAATGGCTACACCTTC	CASSFQGQGNGYTF	TRBD1	.	TRBV6-2/TRBV6-3	TRBJ1-2
TGTGCCAGCAGCTTGGAACCCAGATCGAACACCGGGGAGCTGTTTTTT	CASSLEPRSNTGELFF	.	.	TRBV5-4	TRBJ2-2
TGCGCCAGCAGCTTGGAGGGACTAGCCAATGAGCAGTTCTTC	CASSLEGLANEQFF	TRBD2	.	TRBV5-1	TRBJ2-1
TGTGCCAGCAGCCCTACCCCAGGGGGTGAAGGGCGCGCTTTCTTT	CASSPTPGGEGRAFF	TRBD1	.	TRBV4-2	TRBJ1-1
TGTGCCAGCAGCTTAGGGAAGGGGGAAGGGGGCCACTACAATGAGCAGTTCTTC	CASSLGKGEGGHYNEQFF	TRBD1	.	TRBV7-9	TRBJ2-1
TGTGCCAGCAGGCTCCACCTTTTGGGGGCGGGCCTAGCCAAAAACATTCAGTACTTC	CASRLHLLGAGLAKNIQYF	.	.	TRBV27	TRBJ2-4